The sequence of this T cell receptor beta chain was determined in a study of regulatory T cells in long-lasting Graves disease (dated by TCRdb to the early 2020s). Describing the broader study: Patients with newly diagnosed Graves' disease had been on antithyroid drugs for under 3 months. Peripheral blood TCR sequencing and RNA sequencing compared persistent Graves' disease patients with newly diagnosed Graves' disease patients. The study was registered as a clinical trial and conducted in China. TCR sequencing covered roughly 13 persistent and around 20 newly diagnosed Graves' disease patients, around 33 samples in total.

Note on this clonotype: Its cognate antigen has yet to be identified. A much larger clonotype is one base distant, so this may be a read error.

Library construction relied on multiplex PCR. The listed sequencing device is Illumina HiSeq 4000. iRepertoire HTBI primers and Arm-PCR amplification of CDR3 regions were used to construct TCR beta libraries. Before sequencing, the PCR products underwent gel purification. In the original analysis: Across samples, 60 to 70 TRBV and over 11 TRBJ segments were identified and used for gene usage analysis of CDR3 amino acid clonotypes. Filtered high-quality paired reads were merged into contigs using COPE and FqMerger. BLAST was used to align contigs to IMGT TRBV, TRBD and TRBJ reference genes, and CDR3 was defined according to IMGT. Highly expanded clones were defined as clonotypes with a frequency above 0.1%. Shannon entropy was used to measure repertoire diversity, and the Gini coefficient was used to measure V-J evenness. Public clonotypes were defined as clonotypes shared by more than one individual. Clones were called with MiXCR by TCRdb after fastp trimmed the public reads at Q25, and only in-frame beta chains were retained. Entries that share a CDR3 protein sequence are merged under the most common genes and DNA. These V and J calls derive from TCRdb rather than the authors' analysis. The sample table records about 500,000 distinct CDR3 sequences; around 15% of these occur just once. In total, the top ten clones hold 10% to 15% of the sample.

The germline V gene supplies CDR1 MDHEN and CDR2 SYDVKM. There are 15 amino acids in the CDR3, from cysteine to phenylalanine inclusive. Just CDR3 DNA is preserved here, 45 bases in frame from base 1. What the work shows at the level of the full study, not this receptor alone: Peripheral blood alone was examined, since thyroid tissue, which constituted the primary lesion, could not be accessed. Persistent disease showed preferential use of TRBV28, TRBJ1-2 and TRBJ2-5, whereas newly diagnosed disease favored TRBV20-1 and TRBJ2-1. Sequencing and analysis were restricted to the TCR beta chain. The authors noted that the small sample size was a limitation that may lower accuracy. Patients with persistent disease shared more public clonotypes (around 3,000) than newly diagnosed patients did (approximately 970). Compared with newly diagnosed patients, patients with persistent Graves' disease had lower TCR Shannon entropy and fewer highly expanded clones, which suggests clonal expansion.

This specimen's time point label, interpreted: newly diagnosed GD, antithyroid drugs for less than 3 months. For both TCR sequencing and RNA sequencing, RNA was extracted from PBMCs in TRIzol. The diagnosis of Graves' disease was made according to American Thyroid Association guidelines. Recruitment of patients was carried out at an endocrinology department in Xi'an, China. Each patient gave approximately 9 milliliters of peripheral blood, collected in an EDTA anticoagulant tube. Ficoll Paque Plus density gradient separation was used to isolate PBMCs, and no further T cell sorting was performed. An Agilent 2100 Bioanalyzer and agarose gel were used to assess RNA quality, and a NanoDrop 2000 was used to measure RNA concentration. Separately, the same data were catalogued under a study of T cells in Graves' hyperthyroidism and ophthalmopathy. As the second publication notes: Stable Graves' hyperthyroidism was defined as the absence of progression to ophthalmopathy over 18 months of follow-up. Hyperthyroidism patients were aged 18 to 65 years and newly diagnosed, with disease duration of less than 2 months. Exclusion was applied to patients with uncontrolled infections, other autoimmune diseases, pregnancy or lactation. Diagnoses relied on clinical symptoms, serum thyroxine and TRAb, thyroid ultrasound and orbital computed tomography. For the first round of RT-PCR on the TCR CDR3, the HTBI primer set was used together with the Qiagen OneStep RT-PCR kit. Most expanded thyroid clonotypes (frequency above 0.001) were also found in blood, which suggests that blood repertoires may mirror thyroid immune responses. A model built on a 13 V-J signature distinguished ophthalmopathy from stable hyperthyroidism, reaching about 88% sensitivity and under 84% specificity in cross-validation and 80%/75% in testing. In validation, the model predicted progression to ophthalmopathy a median of roughly 6.1 months before onset, with roughly 70% sensitivity and 72.22% specificity. To identify TCR V-J signatures that set the groups apart, the researchers used a discovery cohort of 95 to 100 patients, made up of some 41 with Graves' ophthalmopathy and about 60 with stable Graves' hyperthyroidism. An independent validation cohort of around 19 hyperthyroidism patients and about 16 patients who later progressed to ophthalmopathy tested prospective prediction of ophthalmopathy. The roughly 91 discovery patients were randomly divided into training and test sets at a 7:3 ratio. Thyroid tissue and blood T-cell repertoires from about six Graves' hyperthyroidism patients were also compared in the study. After sampling, hyperthyroidism patients received methimazole starting at 30 mg daily, and ophthalmopathy patients received high-dose intravenous methylprednisolone. The libraries were constructed in a second round of multiplex PCR and then size-selected and purified. Paired-end sequencing of the libraries was performed with 100 bp reads on an Illumina HiSeq2000. SOAPnuke was used to process the raw data, removing reads that contained adapters or uncalled bases, had a mean Phred below 15, or lacked an exact match to the constant primer or identifier. High-quality paired reads were merged with COPE v1.2.5, and unique nucleotide sequences were defined as clonotypes. Clonotypes were aligned to IMGT TRBV, TRBD and TRBJ reference segments using MiTCR v1.1. The analysis was restricted to V-J combinations with a frequency above 0.0001, which together covered roughly 99% of the repertoires. The TCS score was defined as F50 (clonal expansion) divided by E x V (chaos), with BLOSUM62-based TCRdist calculated between CDR3 peptides within each V-J. Welch's t-statistics and random forest reduced several hundred V-J features to some 14, which were used in a naive Bayes classifier (R e1071). No statistical method was used to set the sample size in advance, and investigators knew the group allocation. According to the paper, TCR Vbeta CDR3 sequencing was carried out on about 140 peripheral blood samples, which came from approximately 41 ophthalmopathy, 80 or so hyperthyroidism and some 17 progressor patients.

The chain uses TRBV28 and TRBJ1-2, with TRBD1 identical over 7 junction bases. The specimen was peripheral blood mononuclear cells (PBMCs), collected at new diagnosis, from a patient treated with antithyroid drugs. The TCR sequence derives from a man aged 40-49 years with Graves disease. Donor details come from another sample of the same person, matched by shared clones. The bases are TGTGCCAGCAGTTTTCCACAGGGGCTTAACTATGACTACACCTTC. Translated, this is CASSFPQGLNYDYTF.